The rows below give T cell receptor beta chains drawn from one sample of a study of cytomegalovirus exposure and HLA in healthy donors. Repertoires were generated with immunoSEQ multiplex PCR, while TCRdb's copy carries only in-frame clones and drops some. Of around 150,000 clones listed, more than 70% were seen once; the top ten hold 3.1%. The source material was PBMCs. The receptors derive from a man aged 35 to 55 in good health and CMV-seronegative. The CDR3 runs from the conserved cysteine through the conserved F or W. Each record gives: clone size, D gene, V gene, J gene, CDR3 length, CDR3 protein, CDR3 DNA. The D gene is left open where the match is weak. Size is omitted from some rows. Given values are once, few, many or a class for expanded clones.

>once|.|TRBV30|TRBJ1-5|12
CAWSVPPGPQHF
TGTGCCTGGAGTGTACCTCCGGGGCCCCAGCATTTT
>.|TRBD2|TRBV11-2|TRBJ2-1|15
CASSTSGPSYNEQFF
TGTGCCAGCAGCACTAGCGGACCTTCCTACAATGAGCAGTTCTTC
>.|TRBD1|TRBV2|TRBJ2-7|12
CGGQGNSYEQYF
TGTGGGGGACAGGGAAACTCCTACGAGCAGTACTTC
>few|.|TRBV5-6|TRBJ1-4|16
CASSLAFGATNEKLFF
TGTGCCAGCAGCTTGGCCTTCGGGGCAACTAATGAAAAACTGTTTTTT
>.|.|TRBV7-3|TRBJ1-1|14
CASSPGSGGTEAFF
TGTGCCAGCAGCCCCGGGTCCGGGGGCACTGAAGCTTTCTTT
>.|.|TRBV5-4|TRBJ2-4|16
CASSSTGGLAKNIQYF
TGTGCCAGCAGCTCTACAGGTGGTCTAGCCAAAAACATTCAGTACTTC
>.|TRBD1|TRBV2|TRBJ1-6|15
CASRGQGSWNSPLHF
TGTGCCAGCCGTGGACAGGGAAGTTGGAATTCACCCCTCCACTTT
>.|TRBD1|TRBV30|TRBJ1-1|13
CAWSRTGRTEAFF
TGTGCCTGGAGTAGGACAGGACGCACTGAAGCTTTCTTT
>once|.|TRBV14|TRBJ2-1|12
CASSLTRYEQFF
TGTGCCAGCAGCCTTACTAGGTATGAGCAGTTCTTC
>.|TRBD1|TRBV6-4|TRBJ1-2|14
CASSLTGTGDGYTF
TGTGCCAGCAGTCTAACCGGGACAGGGGATGGCTACACCTTC
>.|TRBD2|TRBV7-3|TRBJ2-3|16
CASSLAAMRSTDTQYF
TGTGCCAGCTCTCTAGCGGCTATGCGGAGCACAGATACGCAGTATTTT
>.|.|TRBV18|TRBJ1-1|12
CASSQRGSEAFF
TGTGCCAGCTCACAAAGGGGTTCTGAAGCTTTCTTT
>.|TRBD2|TRBV10-3|TRBJ2-3|17
CAIRPGLAGVLTDTQYF
TGTGCCATCAGACCGGGACTAGCGGGAGTTTTGACAGATACGCAGTATTTT
>.|.|TRBV4-1|TRBJ2-3|16
CASSHAPGRGTDTQYF
TGCGCCAGCAGCCACGCCCCTGGGAGGGGGACAGATACGCAGTATTTT
>.|TRBD1|TRBV25-1|TRBJ2-5|13
CASSTTGPETQYF
TGTGCCAGCAGCACGACAGGGCCAGAGACCCAGTACTTC
>.|TRBD1|TRBV2|TRBJ2-2|13
CASSRDSEAELFF
TGTGCCAGCAGCCGGGACAGTGAGGCGGAGCTGTTTTTT
>.|TRBD1|TRBV5-1|TRBJ1-4|15
CASSLTGTGDEKLFF
TGCGCCAGCAGCTTGACCGGGACAGGGGATGAAAAACTGTTTTTT
>.|.|TRBV11-3|TRBJ2-5|12
CASSQQGTTQYF
TGTGCCAGCAGCCAACAGGGTACGACCCAGTACTTC
>.|.|TRBV27|TRBJ2-7|13
CASSLGPRGEQYF
TGTGCCAGCAGTTTAGGCCCCCGAGGCGAGCAGTACTTC
>.|.|TRBV6-5|TRBJ2-7|14
CASSYSNREYEQYF
TGTGCCAGCAGTTACTCGAACCGGGAATACGAGCAGTACTTC
>.|TRBD2|TRBV27|TRBJ2-3|20
CASSLEAPGLAEKSTDTQYF
TGTGCCAGCAGTTTGGAAGCCCCGGGACTAGCGGAAAAGAGCACAGATACGCAGTATTTT
>.|TRBD2|TRBV11-3|TRBJ2-1|14
CASGWRGVYNEQFF
TGTGCCAGCGGGTGGCGGGGGGTATACAATGAGCAGTTCTTC
>.|.|TRBV11-2|TRBJ2-6|19
CASSPHGVRFFSGANVLTF
TGTGCCAGCAGCCCCCACGGGGTCAGGTTTTTCTCTGGGGCCAACGTCCTGACTTTC
>.|TRBD1|TRBV19|TRBJ2-3|16
CASSILVGTGTDTQYF
TGTGCCAGTAGTATATTGGTCGGGACAGGGACAGATACGCAGTATTTT
>.|.|TRBV18|TRBJ1-1|16
CASSPSLEWAGTEAFF
TGTGCCAGCTCACCGTCCCTGGAATGGGCTGGCACTGAAGCTTTCTTT
>.|.|TRBV5-4|TRBJ2-7|13
CASSLASPGEQYF
TGTGCCAGCAGCTTGGCTTCTCCGGGGGAGCAGTACTTC
>.|TRBD1|TRBV18|TRBJ1-6|15
CASSPRTGTNSPLHF
TGTGCCAGCTCACCACGGACAGGCACTAATTCACCCCTCCACTTT
>.|.|TRBV4-3|TRBJ2-1|14
CASSQVRADNEQFF
TGCGCCAGCAGCCAAGTCCGAGCCGACAATGAGCAGTTCTTC
>.|.|TRBV11-2|TRBJ1-2|14
CASSLAGANYGYTF
TGTGCCAGCAGCTTGGCAGGCGCTAACTATGGCTACACCTTC